One T cell receptor (beta chain) is described in this entry. Its specific antigen is unknown. No quality values exist for individual bases; no much larger clone is one base distant. The data derive from a study of blood T cell repertoires in COVID-19 (dated by TCRdb to between 2020 and 2021). With regard to the full study: Samples from collaborators originated in the United States, Italy and Spain and spanned both the acute and convalescent phases of COVID-19. The material from the prospective study consisted of cDNA or gDNA derived from T cells, B-cell-depleted T cells, or PBMCs. Sample metadata almost always included a de-identified subject ID, COVID-19 status, age in years and sex. Samples came from the ongoing ImmuneRACE study (first 160 participants) plus 1,254 subjects from 6 global collaborators. Deeply sampled blood TCRbeta repertoires from subjects exposed to, actively infected with, or recovered from COVID-19 were included in the dataset. The repertoires were released in a freely available public database meant as a resource for research on the immune response to SARS-CoV-2. HLA class I and class II types, where available, came from metadata supplied by the sample provider rather than from assay-based typing. What the research found in general, with its limitations: The quantity of clinical and demographic metadata differed by source and by participant and was supplied without curation.

Each collaborating institution followed its own protocols to collect whole blood in K2EDTA tubes. Collaborator samples were shipped for TCRbeta analysis as frozen whole blood, isolated PBMCs, or DNA extracted from either sample type. The cysteine opens and the phenylalanine closes a CDR3 of 14 amino acids. CDR3 DNA is the only sequence kept; it has 42 bases, read in frame from the first base. At the junction V is shortened by 6 bases and J by 0 bases, with 12 bases in between. The germline V gene specifies SNHLY as CDR1 and FYNNEI as CDR2. TCRbeta CDR3 regions were amplified from genomic DNA by means of the immunoSEQ Assay, a bias-controlled multiplex PCR. The original methods were these. Within the assay, amplification of reference gene primers was used to estimate how many nucleated cells each sample contained. To quantify the absolute abundance of each unique TCRbeta CDR3 rearrangement, sequence reads were collapsed and filtered. For each sample, productive Simpson clonality was calculated as the square root of Simpson's diversity index over productive rearrangements. Sourced from immuneACCESS, this table was stored by TCRdb with only in-frame sequences that have V and J called. A share of the clones is absent; for the studies checked, an unresolved V gene accounts for under half, and the remainder has no known explanation. V, J and clone size derive from that table, while D and trimming were established from the DNA sequence. Across this sample there are around 130,000 clones, with roughly four fifths seen only once. 10% to 14% of the sample rests with the top ten.

Sequencing was carried out using peripheral blood. The clonotype was recovered from a human donor in a cohort sampled during active COVID-19. The sequence joins TRBV2 to TRBJ2-7, and possibly TRBD2, on 6 matching bases. Here the CDR3 is given as CASRPGLSSYEQYF. Here is the DNA: TGTGCCAGCAGGCCGGGACTTTCCTCCTACGAGCAGTACTTC.